This record looks at one TCR beta chain sequence and its context. There are many counts of this clonotype. It lacks a known antigen. Within one base of it there is no much larger clone, and no base qualities were kept. The time point label for this specimen denotes: newly diagnosed GD, antithyroid drugs for less than 3 months. For both TCR sequencing and RNA sequencing, RNA was extracted from PBMCs using TRIzol. The diagnosis of Graves' disease was made according to American Thyroid Association guidelines. Patients for the study were recruited at an endocrinology department in Xi'an, China. Each patient gave 7 to 9.5 milliliters of peripheral blood, collected in an EDTA anticoagulant tube. Ficoll Paque Plus density gradient separation was used to isolate PBMCs, and no additional T cell sorting was done. RNA quality was checked with an Agilent 2100 Bioanalyzer and agarose gel, and concentration with a NanoDrop 2000.

This record comes from a study of regulatory T cells in long-lasting Graves disease (dated by TCRdb to about 2021). The study in broad terms: Newly diagnosed Graves' disease patients had taken antithyroid drugs for less than 3 months. Persistent Graves' disease patients were compared with newly diagnosed Graves' disease patients by peripheral blood TCR sequencing and RNA sequencing. The study took place in China and was registered as a clinical trial. A total of roughly 33 samples underwent TCR sequencing: around 13 from persistent and approximately 20 from newly diagnosed Graves' disease patients. General findings and caveats noted by the study authors: A larger number of public clonotypes was shared among persistent patients (more than 2,500) than among newly diagnosed patients (approximately 930). Preferential use of TRBV28, TRBJ1-2 and TRBJ2-5 was observed in persistent disease, whereas TRBV20-1 and TRBJ2-1 were favored in newly diagnosed disease. Only the TCR beta chain was sequenced and analyzed. Compared with newly diagnosed patients, persistent Graves' disease patients had lower TCR Shannon entropy and fewer highly expanded clones, which suggests clonal expansion. The authors noted that the small sample size was a limitation that may lower accuracy. Peripheral blood alone was examined, since thyroid tissue, which constituted the primary lesion, could not be accessed.

After removal of 9 bases from V and 2 bases from J, the junction retains 13 bases not matched to a gene. CDR1 PRHDT and CDR2 FYEKMQ were looked up in the germline V gene (reference sequence). The CDR3 covers 16 residues, taking in both the cysteine and the phenylalanine. The only DNA kept is the CDR3, 48 bases in frame from the first base. Libraries were prepared through multiplex PCR. The data were produced on an Illumina HiSeq 4000. TCR beta libraries were built with iRepertoire HTBI primers and Arm-PCR amplification of CDR3 regions. Before sequencing, the PCR products underwent gel purification. Turning to the authors' computational methods: A total of 62 TRBV and 14 TRBJ segments were identified across samples and were used for gene usage analysis of CDR3 amino acid clonotypes. COPE and FqMerger were used to merge filtered high-quality paired reads into contigs. BLAST was used to align contigs to the IMGT TRBV, TRBD and TRBJ reference genes, and CDR3 was defined following IMGT. Clonotypes above 0.1% frequency were classified as highly expanded clones. Repertoire diversity was measured by Shannon entropy, and V-J evenness by the Gini coefficient. Clonotypes shared by more than one individual were considered public. TCRdb itself trimmed the public reads at Q25 with fastp, ran MiXCR and retained productive beta chains. Merged by CDR3 protein, the rows form single entries marked with the most common genes and DNA. The V and J calls, along with clone size, are taken from TCRdb and not from the paper's own processing. Counted in this sample were fewer than 550,000 distinct CDR3 sequences; roughly a sixth of them appeared once. The top ten clonotypes cover 20% to 30% of the sample.

The sample was also linked to a second study, of T cells in Graves' hyperthyroidism and ophthalmopathy. Per the second study: Graves' hyperthyroidism was defined as stable when no progression to ophthalmopathy occurred over 18 months of follow-up. Hyperthyroidism patients were newly diagnosed, had a disease duration of under 2 months, and were aged 18 to 65 years. Exclusion was applied to patients with uncontrolled infections, other autoimmune diseases, pregnancy or lactation. Clinical symptoms, serum thyroxine and TRAb, thyroid ultrasound, and orbital computed tomography formed the basis for the diagnoses. The TCR CDR3 was subjected to a first round of RT-PCR using the HTBI primer set and the Qiagen OneStep RT-PCR kit. Most expanded thyroid clonotypes (frequency above 0.001) were also detected in blood, suggesting blood repertoires may reflect thyroid immune responses. In cross-validation, a model built on a 13 V-J signature told ophthalmopathy apart from stable hyperthyroidism with under 90% sensitivity and approximately 81% specificity, and in testing the same model reached 80%/75%. In validation, the model predicted progression to ophthalmopathy a median of approximately 6.6 months before onset, with about 67% sensitivity and 72.22% specificity. To identify distinguishing TCR V-J signatures, a discovery cohort of 95 to 100 patients was used, comprising some 45 with Graves' ophthalmopathy and approximately 58 with stable Graves' hyperthyroidism. Prospective prediction of ophthalmopathy was tested in an independent validation cohort consisting of 18 to 20 hyperthyroidism patients and 15 or so patients who later progressed to ophthalmopathy. The approximately 100 discovery patients were randomly divided into training and test sets at a 7:3 ratio. Thyroid tissue and blood T-cell repertoires from several Graves' hyperthyroidism patients were also compared in the study. Following sampling, methimazole starting at 30 mg daily was given to hyperthyroidism patients, and high-dose intravenous methylprednisolone was given to ophthalmopathy patients. The libraries were constructed in a second round of multiplex PCR and then size-selected and purified. Libraries were sequenced paired-end with 100 bp reads on an Illumina HiSeq2000. SOAPnuke was used to process the raw data, removing reads that contained adapters or uncalled bases, had a mean Phred below 15, or lacked an exact match to the constant primer or identifier. COPE v1.2.5 was used to merge high-quality paired reads, and clonotypes were defined as unique nucleotide sequences. MiTCR v1.1 was used to align clonotypes to the IMGT TRBV, TRBD and TRBJ reference segments. The analysis included only V-J combinations with a frequency above 0.0001, which together covered more than 99% of the repertoires. The TCS score was defined as the ratio of F50 (clonal expansion) to E x V (chaos), calculated using BLOSUM62-based TCRdist between CDR3 peptides within each V-J. Welch's t-statistics and random forest reduced around 550 V-J features to 10 to 15, which were used in a naive Bayes classifier (R e1071). Sample size was not statistically predetermined, and investigators were not blinded to group allocation. According to the paper, TCR Vbeta CDR3 sequencing was carried out on over 130 peripheral blood samples, which came from approximately 41 ophthalmopathy, 75 or so hyperthyroidism and some 17 progressor patients.

This clonotype was obtained from a woman aged 40 to 65 with Graves disease. Donor details come from another sample of the same person, matched by shared clones. This chain joins TRBV13 to TRBJ2-3, with 8 bases in between that match TRBD2. The sequenced sample was peripheral blood mononuclear cells (PBMCs), obtained at new diagnosis, from a patient treated with antithyroid drugs. The DNA sequence reads TGTGCCAGTAGCCTTGTAGGTAGCGGGGCCACAGATACGCAGTATTTT. Translated, this is CASSLVGSGATDTQYF.